What follows are 21 T cell receptor beta chains derived from one specimen sequenced in a study of a mutant IDH1 vaccine in newly diagnosed glioma. No cognate antigen is known for these TCRs. Time point here: week 23, last vaccination. One vaccine dose held 300 ug of mutant IDH1 20-mer peptide and came with topical imiquimod. The table came from immunoSEQ multiplex PCR; TCRdb's copy has only in-frame clones and leaves some out. The repertoire includes about 60,000 clones, 87% of them detected once, and 1.4% sits in the top ten. This material consisted of PBMCs, taken from a glioma patient whose treatment included an IDH1 peptide vaccine. These receptors were taken from a man aged 40-50 years with glioma.

This rearrangement joins TRBV7-8 to TRBJ2-3; 10 positions agree with TRBD1. Germline CDR1 and CDR2: SGHVS and FQNEAQ. Trimming removed 5 bases from V and 5 bases from J; junction bases left unmatched: 7. This CDR3 spans 15 amino acids. The CDR3 loop reads CASSPGTGVGDTQYF. CDR3 DNA: TGTGCCAGCAGCCCCGGGACAGGGGTGGGAGATACGCAGTATTTT. The full variable domain, completed using reference TRBV7-8 and TRBJ2-3, is GAGVSQSPRYKVAKRGQDVALRCDPISGHVSLFWYQQALGQGPEFLTYFQNEAQLDKSGLPSDRFFAERPEGSVSTLKIQRTQQEDSAVYLCASSPGTGVGDTQYFGPGTRLTVL.

CDR3 nucleotide sequence: TGTGCCAGCAGCGTAGATAATAGCGGGAGGCACTACGAGCAGTACTTC. Translated, it gives CASSVDNSGRHYEQYF. V is TRBV9 and J is TRBJ2-7, with 10 positions matching TRBD2. This CDR3 is 16 amino acids long. With V trimmed by 0 bases and J by 3 bases, 6 bases remained unmatched. Germline V lookup: CDR1 SGDLS, CDR2 YYNGEE.

The chain employs TRBV5-1 and TRBJ1-1; no definite D call. The CDR3 is made up of 13 amino acids. Trimming shortened V by 6 bases and J by 1 base, and 10 bases separated the two germline ends. Per the germline V gene, CDR1 is SGHRS and CDR2 is YFSETQ. In DNA, the CDR3 is TGCGCCAGCATGAGCGGTCCGAACACTGAAGCTTTCTTT. Translating it yields CASMSGPNTEAFF.

The J gene is TRBJ1-3, the V gene TRBV7-8; D possibly corresponds to TRBD1 (6 bases). Germline V gives CDR1 SGHVS, CDR2 FQNEAQ. Trimming took 8 bases from V and 7 from J, leaving 15 bases between them. The CDR3 sequence is 13 residues long. CDR3 sequence reads: CASSPGHQNTIYF. The CDR3 DNA reads as TGTGCCAGCTCTCCGGGACACCAGAACACCATATATTTT.

This clone was observed a single time. The chain employs TRBV25-1 and TRBJ1-5; perhaps TRBD1 as D (5 bases). Germline V gives CDR1 MGHDK, CDR2 SYGVNS. This CDR3 spans 12 amino acids. Trimming took off 6 bases at V and 9 bases at J, with 12 bases between the two ends. Written as DNA, the CDR3 is TGTGCCAGCAGGCAGGGTGGAGGGCCCCAGCATTTT. Its protein product is CASRQGGGPQHF.

The CDR3 region is CASSSVGQSSYEQYF. The CDR3 DNA reads TGTGCCAGCAGCTCCGTTGGGCAGAGCTCCTACGAGCAGTACTTC. V is TRBV7-9 and J is TRBJ2-7, with no clear D. Trimming pared 4 bases from V and 0 bases from J, leaving 13 bases between. CDR1 is SEHNR, CDR2 FQNEAQ, per germline (reference sequence). This CDR3 contains 15 residues.

The DNA of the CDR3 is TGTGCCAGTAGTATGTCGGGACAGGGGGCTATCGAGCAGTACTTC. It translates to CASSMSGQGAIEQYF. The chain has TRBV19 and TRBJ2-7; 12 bases line up with TRBD1. The junction had 6 bases not matched to a gene; V was cut back by 3 bases and J by 6 bases. Germline loops: CDR1 LNHDA, CDR2 SQIVND (reference sequence). The CDR3 consists of 15 residues.

The gene calls are TRBV2 and TRBJ2-5; tentative D call: TRBD2 (5 bases). Germline assignment: CDR1 SNHLY and CDR2 FYNNEI. The length of the CDR3 is 16 residues. The germline V and J ends were trimmed by 1 base and 5 bases, with 17 bases remaining between them. CDR3 amino acids: CASSEGRGLSSETQYF. CDR3 DNA sequence: TGTGCCAGCAGTGAAGGGAGAGGGTTGAGTAGCGAGACCCAGTACTTC.

The chain couples TRBV5-1 to TRBJ2-5; D is ambiguous. The CDR3 has 12 residues. Looked up from germline, CDR1 is SGHRS and CDR2 is YFSETQ. Trimming shortened V by 4 bases and J by 3 bases, and 7 bases separated the two germline ends. The CDR3 loop is CASSRAEETQYF. The DNA of the CDR3 is TGCGCCAGCAGCCGTGCTGAAGAGACCCAGTACTTC.

This rearrangement joins TRBV9 to TRBJ2-7, with TRBD2 matching 8 bases. In germline, CDR1 is SGDLS, CDR2 YYNGEE. The J segment lost 2 bases and the V segment lost 0 bases, leaving 4 bases of the junction unmatched. The CDR3 is 15 residues long. DNA for the CDR3: TGTGCCAGCAGCGTAGACGGGAGGGCCGCCTACGAGCAGTACTTC. This gives the protein CASSVDGRAAYEQYF.

The chain employs TRBV5-1 and TRBJ2-7; weak D call: TRBD1 (7 bases). V lost 4 bases, J lost 3 bases, and 29 bases lay in between. The length of the CDR3 is 19 residues. The V gene's germline CDR1 is SGHRS and CDR2 YFSETQ. The CDR3 region has the DNA TGCGCCAGCAGCACCCTGACAGGGACTGCGGGCGGCGGGAACTACGAGCAGTACTTC. It encodes CASSTLTGTAGGGNYEQYF.

This clone was seen once. V gene TRBV7-9 combines with J gene TRBJ1-1; 7 nucleotides agree with TRBD1. CDR3 length: 14 amino acids. CDR1 and CDR2 from the germline V gene are SEHNR and FQNEAQ (reference sequence). Trimming cost V 5 bases and J 6 bases; bases outside gene matches: 9. CDR3 in amino acids: CASSLRGIGSEAFF. The CDR3 DNA sequence: TGTGCCAGCAGCCTCAGGGGGATTGGGTCTGAAGCTTTCTTT. Complete variable domain (other parts from reference TRBV7-9 and TRBJ1-1): DTGVSQNPRHKITKRGQNVTFRCDPISEHNRLYWYRQTLGQGPEFLTYFQNEAQLEKSRLLSDRFSAERPKGSFSTLEIQRTEQGDSAMYLCASSLRGIGSEAFFGQGTRLTVV.

This chain uses TRBV5-1 with TRBJ2-7, with 7 positions matching TRBD1. CDR1 is SGHRS and CDR2 is YFSETQ in the germline V gene. This CDR3 is built from 15 residues. With 2 bases clipped from V and 11 bases from J, the junction kept 16 bases outside the gene matches. The CDR3 bases are TGCGCCAGCAGCTTAGAACTGGGGACAGATTCTCGGGAGTACTTC. Protein: CASSLELGTDSREYF.

In regard to this clone: An end of the junction differs from the germline gene, which may be a read error. This sequence joins TRBV19 and TRBJ2-7, with D tentatively TRBD1 or TRBD2 (5 bases each). CDR3 length: 12 amino acids. The germline V gene has CDR1 LNHDA and CDR2 SQIVND (reference sequence). CDR3 sequence: CASSETALGIHF. The CDR3 DNA follows: TGTGCCAGTAGTGAGACAGCTCTCGGGATCCACTTC.

The chain has TRBV10-3 and TRBJ2-5, with D maybe TRBD2 (6 bases). Trimming took off 9 bases at V and 0 bases at J, with 11 bases between the two ends. Germline V gene data show CDR1 as ENHRY and CDR2 as SYGVKD. The CDR3 covers 13 residues. CDR3 DNA sequence: TGTGCCATTAGGGACTCGCACCAAGAGACCCAGTACTTC. It specifies CAIRDSHQETQYF.

Here the CDR3 DNA reads TGCGCCAGCAGCTTCCTCGGGGACACCGTGGACGAGCAGTACTTC. It encodes CASSFLGDTVDEQYF. The chain joins TRBV5-1 to TRBJ2-7; TRBD1 might be the D (6 bases). Trimming shortened V by 2 bases and J by 5 bases, and 17 bases separated the two germline ends. The CDR3 spans 15 residues. Germline CDR1 and CDR2: SGHRS and YFSETQ.

The rearrangement uses TRBV5-1 and TRBJ1-1; 7 bases line up with TRBD1. Germline V gene data show CDR1 as SGHRS and CDR2 as YFSETQ. This CDR3 comprises 16 residues. The V segment lost 3 bases and the J segment 1 base; nucleotides outside the gene matches: 9. The CDR3 DNA sequence: TGCGCCAGCAGCTCTCGACAGGGTTGGGGGAACACTGAAGCTTTCTTT. It yields the protein CASSSRQGWGNTEAFF.

This chain joins TRBV29-1 and TRBJ1-2; TRBD1 matches 7 bases. Germline V gene data show CDR1 as SQVTM and CDR2 as ANQGSEA. CDR3 length equals 11 residues. Losses at the gene ends were 6 bases for V and 3 bases for J; bases not matched to a gene: 1. The CDR3 coding sequence is TGCAGCGTCGACAGGGACTATGGCTACACCTTC. Its protein product is CSVDRDYGYTF.

V is TRBV5-1 and J is TRBJ2-7; D might be TRBD2 (6 bases). V was clipped by 4 bases and J by 3 bases, with 14 bases between them. CDR1 is SGHRS, CDR2 YFSETQ, per germline. The CDR3 runs 14 residues. Here the CDR3 DNA reads TGCGCCAGCAGCGGTCCGGGAGTAAGCTACGAGCAGTACTTC. This translates into CASSGPGVSYEQYF.

The rearrangement links TRBV14 to TRBJ2-7; TRBD2 matches at 7 bases. Unmatched junction bases numbered 6, after V lost 4 bases and J lost 3 bases. Per germline, CDR1 SGHDN and CDR2 FVKESK. The CDR3 runs to 14 residues. CDR3 DNA: TGTGCCAGCAGCCCCAGACTAGCCTTCTACGAGCAGTACTTC. This sequence encodes CASSPRLAFYEQYF. Drawing the rest from reference TRBV14 and TRBJ2-7, the complete variable domain is EAGVTQFPSHSVIEKGQTVTLRCDPISGHDNLYWYRRVMGKEIKFLLHFVKESKQDESGMPNNRFLAERTGGTYSTLKVQPAELEDSGVYFCASSPRLAFYEQYFGPGTRLTVT.

The rearrangement joins TRBV5-4 to TRBJ1-4; tentative D call: TRBD1 (6 bases). With 4 bases removed from V and 5 bases from J, the gap between germline ends came to 18 bases. This CDR3 is 16 amino acids long. CDR1 and CDR2 from the germline V gene are SGHNT and YYREEE (reference sequence). The CDR3 coding sequence is TGTGCCAGCAGCACAGGGCTCGGGACCCTAAATGAAAAACTGTTTTTT. Its translation: CASSTGLGTLNEKLFF.